This is a list of T cell receptor beta chains from one sample in a study of CD8+CD57+ T cells in acquired aplastic anemia. TCRdb processed the reads anew with MiXCR; each CDR3 protein has one entry. The profile covers 100,000 to 150,000 distinct CDR3 sequences, with 48% appearing a single time and 2% to 3% taken by the ten largest. The sample was sorted CD4+, CD8+, or CD8+CD57+ T cells (not recorded which) from PBMCs. The receptors derive from a human donor in good health, serving as a control. The CDR3 runs from the conserved cysteine through the conserved F or W. D genes are given only for firm matches. Part of the rows lack a size; the others show once, few, many or a class for expanded clones.

J: TRBJ1-3; size: NA; D: NA; V: TRBV30; DNA: TGTGCCTGGAGTGTGGAGGTTTTCCACTCTGGAAACACCATATATTTT; CDR3: CAWSVEVFHSGNTIYF
J: TRBJ2-2; size: few; D: TRBD1; V: TRBV11-2; DNA: TGTGCCAGCAGCTCCAACCCCCCGGGACAGGGGGCGGGCGGGGAGCTGTTTTTT; CDR3: CASSSNPPGQGAGGELFF
J: TRBJ1-1; size: many; D: TRBD1; V: TRBV3-1; DNA: TGTGCCAGCAGCCAAGAGGACAGGGGGCGTACTGAAGCTTTCTTT; CDR3: CASSQEDRGRTEAFF
J: TRBJ2-1; size: NA; D: TRBD1; V: TRBV29-1; DNA: TGCAGCAGTCCGGACAGGACTTACAATGAGCAGTTCTTC; CDR3: CSSPDRTYNEQFF
J: TRBJ1-2; size: once; D: NA; V: TRBV29-1; DNA: TGCAGCGTTGCTGGCGGGCTCCGCGTTGGCTACACCTTC; CDR3: CSVAGGLRVGYTF
J: TRBJ2-1; size: many; D: NA; V: TRBV5-1; DNA: TGCGCCAGCAGCTTTCTCGGGGAAGGTGAGCAGTTCTTC; CDR3: CASSFLGEGEQFF
J: TRBJ2-2; size: many; D: NA; V: TRBV5-1; DNA: TGCGCCAGCAGCAACCAACAGGGAAGGTACGCCGGGGAGCTGTTTTTT; CDR3: CASSNQQGRYAGELFF
J: TRBJ2-3; size: few; D: TRBD2; V: TRBV2; DNA: TGTGCCAGCAGTCCGATGACTAGCGGCACAGATACGCAGTATTTT; CDR3: CASSPMTSGTDTQYF
J: TRBJ2-3; size: NA; D: TRBD2; V: TRBV7-3; DNA: TGTGCCAGCAGCTCACTAAGCGGGAGTACAGATACGCAGTATTTT; CDR3: CASSSLSGSTDTQYF
J: TRBJ1-5; size: NA; D: TRBD1; V: TRBV29-1; DNA: TGCAGCGTTGCTCAGGGGGTCAATCAGCCCCAGCATTTT; CDR3: CSVAQGVNQPQHF
J: TRBJ2-7; size: NA; D: TRBD1; V: TRBV19; DNA: TGTGCCAGTAGTCCCAGCTTGGCAGGGGGCGAGCAGTACTTC; CDR3: CASSPSLAGGEQYF
J: TRBJ2-2; size: many; D: NA; V: TRBV7-3; DNA: TGTGCCAGCAGCCCGGGGCTGACGACCGGGGAGCTGTTTTTT; CDR3: CASSPGLTTGELFF
J: TRBJ2-3; size: NA; D: NA; V: TRBV7-2; DNA: TGTGCCAGCAGCTTAGCGGGCAGGGGAAGCCGAAGCACAGATACGCAGTATTTT; CDR3: CASSLAGRGSRSTDTQYF
J: TRBJ1-2; size: NA; D: NA; V: TRBV9; DNA: TGTGCCAGCAGCGTGCGGGGCTATGGCTACACCTTC; CDR3: CASSVRGYGYTF
J: TRBJ2-7; size: many; D: TRBD1; V: TRBV20-1; DNA: TGCAGTGGGACAGGGGGGTTGTACGAGCAGTACTTC; CDR3: CSGTGGLYEQYF
J: TRBJ2-1; size: NA; D: NA; V: TRBV10-3; DNA: TGTGCCATCACTTCCGTAACGGGGTCCTACAATGAGCAGTTCTTC; CDR3: CAITSVTGSYNEQFF
J: TRBJ2-7; size: NA; D: NA; V: TRBV19; DNA: TGTGCCAGTAGCCCCGGATTACAGCAGTACTTC; CDR3: CASSPGLQQYF
J: TRBJ2-7; size: NA; D: TRBD1; V: TRBV20-1; DNA: TGCAGTGCAAAAGGGGGACAGGGGGGGCAAGGCTCCTACGAGCAGTACTTC; CDR3: CSAKGGQGGQGSYEQYF
J: TRBJ1-6; size: many; D: TRBD1; V: TRBV7-2; DNA: TGTGCCAGCAGCTCCGGGACAGATCGATCACCCCTCCACTTT; CDR3: CASSSGTDRSPLHF
J: TRBJ2-3; size: NA; D: TRBD2; V: TRBV28; DNA: TGTGCCAGCAGTTCAGGCGGGGGGGCCGTCACAGATACGCAGTATTTT; CDR3: CASSSGGGAVTDTQYF
J: TRBJ2-7; size: NA; D: TRBD1; V: TRBV7-2; DNA: TGTGCCAGCAGCTTGGACAGGGGTAACGACGAGCAGTACTTC; CDR3: CASSLDRGNDEQYF
J: TRBJ2-4; size: many; D: NA; V: TRBV5-1; DNA: TGCGCCAGCAGCTTGGCCGTGGGCAGACTAGCCACAGGGGACATTCAGTACTTC; CDR3: CASSLAVGRLATGDIQYF
J: TRBJ2-1; size: many; D: TRBD1; V: TRBV5-1; DNA: TGCGCCAGCCGGACAGGGGAAGAATACAATGAGCAGTTCTTC; CDR3: CASRTGEEYNEQFF
J: TRBJ1-2; size: NA; D: NA; V: TRBV7-2; DNA: TGTGCCAGCAGCTTTTTGACAGCGCCCTATGGCTACACCTTC; CDR3: CASSFLTAPYGYTF
J: TRBJ1-1; size: many; D: TRBD1; V: TRBV19; DNA: TGTGCCAGTAAGGCGGGACAGGCTAGTTTAAGGACTGAAGCTTTCTTT; CDR3: CASKAGQASLRTEAFF
J: TRBJ2-1; size: many; D: NA; V: TRBV6-1; DNA: TGTGCCAGCAGTGAGGGGGCAGTTAACCCGCATGAGCAGTTCTTC; CDR3: CASSEGAVNPHEQFF
J: TRBJ1-6; size: many; D: TRBD1; V: TRBV19; DNA: TGTGCCAGTAGGCAAAGATTAGGACAGGGTATTCATTCACCCCTCCACTTT; CDR3: CASRQRLGQGIHSPLHF
J: TRBJ1-2; size: many; D: NA; V: TRBV6-1; DNA: TGTGCCAGCAGTCAGGGGAACTATGGCTACACCTTC; CDR3: CASSQGNYGYTF
J: TRBJ1-1; size: NA; D: NA; V: TRBV19; DNA: TGTGCCAGTAGGAGGGGGAACACTGAAGCTTTCTTT; CDR3: CASRRGNTEAFF
J: TRBJ1-2; size: NA; D: TRBD1; V: TRBV29-1; DNA: TGCAGCGCCCCGGGACAGGGGTATCCCAATCTAGATGGCTACACCTTC; CDR3: CSAPGQGYPNLDGYTF
J: TRBJ2-2; size: NA; D: NA; V: TRBV25-1; DNA: TGTGCCAGCAGTACGGGACCGAACACCGGGGAGCTGTTTTTT; CDR3: CASSTGPNTGELFF
J: TRBJ2-7; size: NA; D: NA; V: TRBV6-5; DNA: TGTGCCAGCGGTTTCGACTCCCTCGAGCAGTACTTC; CDR3: CASGFDSLEQYF
J: TRBJ2-1; size: few; D: NA; V: TRBV3-1; DNA: TGTGCCAGCAGCCAAGAAGGTTTTCGGGGTTACAATGAGCAGTTCTTC; CDR3: CASSQEGFRGYNEQFF
J: TRBJ2-5; size: few; D: NA; V: TRBV24-1; DNA: TGTGCCACCAGTGACCCGGGCGCGACGGGAGAGACCCAGTACTTC; CDR3: CATSDPGATGETQYF
J: TRBJ1-1; size: many; D: TRBD1; V: TRBV29-1; DNA: TGCAGCGCGGCCACAGGGGACTATGAAGCTTTCTTT; CDR3: CSAATGDYEAFF
J: TRBJ2-7; size: NA; D: NA; V: TRBV19; DNA: TGTGCCAGTAGGGAGACGGGTATAACGGGGGAGCAGTACTTC; CDR3: CASRETGITGEQYF
J: TRBJ1-6; size: NA; D: TRBD1; V: TRBV20-1; DNA: TGCAGTGCTAGAGATACAGGGGATCATTCACCCCTCCACTTT; CDR3: CSARDTGDHSPLHF
J: TRBJ2-7; size: few; D: NA; V: TRBV25-1; DNA: TGTGCCAGCAGTGAACTGGGACTGATCTACGAGCAGTACTTC; CDR3: CASSELGLIYEQYF
J: TRBJ1-5; size: once; D: NA; V: TRBV7-9; DNA: TGTGCCGGCAGCCACTCCCGGCAGACTAATCAGCCCCAGCATTTT; CDR3: CAGSHSRQTNQPQHF
J: TRBJ2-2; size: many; D: TRBD1; V: TRBV19; DNA: TGTGCCAGTAGTATTTGGACAGGGGGCGCGGGCACCGGGGAGCTGTTTTTT; CDR3: CASSIWTGGAGTGELFF
J: TRBJ2-7; size: many; D: TRBD1; V: TRBV11-3; DNA: TGTGCCAGCAGCTTAGGGGTAGGGACAGGGTTAGACGAGCAGTACTTC; CDR3: CASSLGVGTGLDEQYF
J: TRBJ2-1; size: few; D: NA; V: TRBV25-1; DNA: TGTGCCAGCAGTGCATCTGACGCGGTGATGTATCAGTTCTTC; CDR3: CASSASDAVMYQFF
J: TRBJ2-3; size: NA; D: NA; V: TRBV11-2; DNA: TGTGCCAGTTCGGGGGTTCCTGGGGGGCGCACAGATACGCAGTATTTT; CDR3: CASSGVPGGRTDTQYF
J: TRBJ1-2; size: NA; D: NA; V: TRBV19; DNA: TGTGCCAGTAGTATGAAAGGTAGAGCTACTAACTATGGCTACACCTTC; CDR3: CASSMKGRATNYGYTF
J: TRBJ2-5; size: many; D: NA; V: TRBV20-1; DNA: TGCAGTGCTAGAGACGGGGGAAGAAAGACCCAGTACTTC; CDR3: CSARDGGRKTQYF
J: TRBJ2-2; size: few; D: NA; V: TRBV12-3/TRBV12-4; DNA: TGTGCCAGCAGCCCCGTAAAGGGGACTCTAATGTCCGGGGAGCTGTTTTTT; CDR3: CASSPVKGTLMSGELFF
J: TRBJ1-6; size: NA; D: NA; V: TRBV11-3; DNA: TGTGCCAGCAGTGCTCGGACAGTACCTTTATCCCTCCACTTT; CDR3: CASSARTVPLSLHF
J: TRBJ1-1; size: many; D: TRBD1; V: TRBV5-5; DNA: TGTGCCAGCAGCTATGACAGGGTTGCCACTGAAGCTTTCTTT; CDR3: CASSYDRVATEAFF
J: TRBJ2-4; size: many; D: NA; V: TRBV2; DNA: TGTGCCAGCGGGGAGCACCTCGTGGGAGCCAAAAACATTCAGTACTTC; CDR3: CASGEHLVGAKNIQYF
J: TRBJ1-1; size: few; D: NA; V: TRBV11-3; DNA: TGTGCCAGCAGCTTATTCCCCCCGAAGGTAGGAGGAGGGAACACTGAAGCTTTCTTT; CDR3: CASSLFPPKVGGGNTEAFF